Listed here are 24 T cell receptor beta chains from one sample, sequenced in a study of T cell responses to AZD1222 COVID-19 vaccine. TCRdb's copy holds only in-frame clones and misses some; the assay was immunoSEQ multiplex PCR. The sample holds over 130,000 clones; 80% to 95% are singletons and the top ten take roughly 5%. Sequenced material: peripheral blood, taken on day 0 of AZD1222 vaccination. Receptors were obtained from an adult in good health.

The genes are TRBV6-6 and TRBJ2-5, with D unresolved. The CDR3 consists of 13 residues. Germline CDR1 and CDR2: MNHNY and SVGAGI (reference sequence). Trimming took off 6 bases at V and 4 bases at J, with 12 bases between the two ends. DNA for the CDR3: TGTGCCAGCAGAGACGTCGGCGGAGAGACCCAGTACTTC. Amino acids: CASRDVGGETQYF.

This chain uses TRBV9 with TRBJ2-3; D unresolved. CDR3 size: 14 residues. The V gene lost 1 base and the J gene lost 4 bases, with 10 bases spanning the gap. Germline CDR1 and CDR2: SGDLS and YYNGEE. The CDR3 nucleotides are TGTGCCAGCAGCGTAATAGCCTTATCAGATACGCAGTATTTT. This translates into CASSVIALSDTQYF.

This clone was seen just once. The V gene is TRBV28, the J gene TRBJ2-1, with 12 bases fitting TRBD2. From germline, CDR1 is MDHEN and CDR2 SYDVKM. With V trimmed by 7 bases and J by 4 bases, 14 bases remained unmatched. The CDR3 is made up of 18 amino acids. DNA of the CDR3: TGTGCCAGCATCTGGGCTAGCGGGGGGGCTGGGGCGTACAATGAGCAGTTCTTC. It translates to CASIWASGGAGAYNEQFF.

CDR3 sequence: CASSPGQQETEAFF. DNA for the CDR3: TGTGCCAGCTCACCGGGGCAACAGGAAACTGAAGCTTTCTTT. V and J are TRBV18 and TRBJ1-1; D possibly corresponds to TRBD1 (5 bases). The V end lost 3 bases, the J end lost 5 bases, and 13 bases lay between the germline ends. Germline V gene lookup returns CDR1 KGHSH and CDR2 LQKENI. The CDR3 is made up of 14 amino acids.

A few counts support this clone. The chain links TRBV28 to TRBJ2-1, with 16 bases identical to TRBD2. This CDR3 comprises 19 residues. J was trimmed by 0 bases and V by 3 bases; bases with no gene match: 5. Germline V gives CDR1 MDHEN, CDR2 SYDVKM. This CDR3 is CASSLPGLAGGSSYNEQFF. The CDR3 DNA sequence: TGTGCCAGCAGTTTGCCGGGACTAGCGGGAGGGAGCTCCTACAATGAGCAGTTCTTC.

In its sample, this clone was seen a few times. V and J are TRBV28 and TRBJ1-5; 7 bases fit TRBD1. V lost 6 bases and J lost 0; bases outside the gene matches: 5. Looked up from germline, CDR1 is MDHEN and CDR2 is SYDVKM. CDR3 length: 15 amino acids. CDR3 sequence: CASRGTVYSNQPQHF. The CDR3, as DNA: TGTGCCAGCAGGGGGACAGTTTATAGCAATCAGCCCCAGCATTTT.

This chain joins TRBV12-5 and TRBJ2-1; D not resolved. CDR3 length equals 15 residues. In germline, CDR1 is LGHNT, CDR2 FRNRAP. The V end lost 1 base, the J end lost 6 bases, and 13 bases lay between the germline ends. Here the CDR3 DNA reads TGTGCTAGTGGTTTGGCACATATTTGGCCCAATGAGCAGTTCTTC. As protein: CASGLAHIWPNEQFF. The whole variable domain, remainder taken from reference TRBV12-5 and TRBJ2-1, is DARVTQTPRHKVTEMGQEVTMRCQPILGHNTVFWYRQTMMQGLELLAYFRNRAPLDDSGMPKDRFSAEMPDATLATLKIQPSEPRDSAVYFCASGLAHIWPNEQFFGPGTRLTVL.

This clone was observed a few times. This chain connects TRBV25-1 to TRBJ1-6; D unclear. V dropped 1 base and J dropped 10 bases, with 11 bases sitting between them. Germline values: CDR1 MGHDK, CDR2 SYGVNS. This CDR3 has 14 residues. The CDR3 sequence: CASSESRDTSPLHF. DNA for the CDR3: TGTGCCAGCAGTGAATCCAGAGACACCTCACCCCTCCACTTT. The full variable domain, rest sourced from reference TRBV25-1 and TRBJ1-6, is EADIYQTPRYLVIGTGKKITLECSQTMGHDKMYWYQQDPGMELHLIHYSYGVNSTEKGDLSSESTVSRIRTEHFPLTLESARPSHTSQYLCASSESRDTSPLHFGNGTRLTVT.

This clone was seen only once. This chain's CDR3 is CASSEFGRTGTLNTEAFF. CDR3 in DNA: TGTGCCAGCAGTGAATTTGGGAGGACAGGGACCCTGAACACTGAAGCTTTCTTT. The chain links TRBV2 to TRBJ1-1; TRBD1 aligns across 8 bases. The CDR3 is 18 amino acids. The germline V gene encodes CDR1 SNHLY and CDR2 FYNNEI. Germline trimming cut 2 bases from V and 0 bases from J; bases unmatched to any gene: 11.

This clone has just one count. The rearrangement joins TRBV27 to TRBJ2-6, with no clear D. This CDR3 region has 15 residues. CDR1 MNHEY and CDR2 SMNVEV come from the germline V gene (reference sequence). The V end lost 5 bases, the J end lost 0 bases, and 8 bases lay between the germline ends. The CDR3 loop is CASSPVGSGANVLTF. In DNA form, the CDR3 reads TGTGCCAGCAGTCCAGTGGGCTCTGGGGCCAACGTCCTGACTTTC. Using reference TRBV27 and TRBJ2-6 for the parts outside the CDR3, the full variable domain is EAQVTQNPRYLITVTGKKLTVTCSQNMNHEYMSWYRQDPGLGLRQIYYSMNVEVTDKGDVPEGYKVSRKEKRNFPLILESPSPNQTSLYFCASSPVGSGANVLTFGAGSRLTVL.

The gene calls are TRBV5-1 and TRBJ2-4, with D perhaps matching TRBD1 or TRBD2 (6 bases each). The CDR3 totals 15 residues. CDR1 and CDR2 from the germline V gene are SGHRS and YFSETQ. Trimming left V 2 bases short and J 6 bases short, with 15 bases between. DNA for the CDR3: TGCGCCAGCAGCTTTGAGGGGGGCCCTGGAAACATTCAGTACTTC. Translating gives CASSFEGGPGNIQYF.

The chain carries TRBV11-2 and TRBJ1-2; TRBD1 matches at 8 bases. Germline V gives CDR1 SGHAT, CDR2 FQNNGV. This CDR3 spans 15 amino acids. Unmatched junction bases numbered 8, after V lost 6 bases and J lost 2 bases. The chain's CDR3 is CASRQPGQGNYGYTF. DNA of the CDR3: TGTGCCAGCAGGCAGCCAGGACAGGGAAACTATGGCTACACCTTC.

The rearrangement links TRBV7-9 to TRBJ1-2; D uncertain. This CDR3 is 14 amino acids long. V was pared by 1 base and J by 5 bases, with 11 bases between. The germline V gene has CDR1 SEHNR and CDR2 FQNEAQ (reference sequence). The CDR3 nucleotides read TGTGCCAGCAGCTTAGGGTCGTGGGTTTATGGCTACACCTTC. It is translated as CASSLGSWVYGYTF.

This chain links TRBV4-1 with TRBJ1-1; 7 bases line up with TRBD1. V was clipped by 1 base and J by 8 bases; unmatched bases: 7. The CDR3 runs 14 residues. CDR1 is MGHRA, CDR2 YSYEKL, per germline. The CDR3 region has the DNA TGCGCCAGCAGCCAAGTACGCCGGACAGGAGAAGCTTTCTTT. Translating it yields CASSQVRRTGEAFF.

This chain connects TRBV29-1 to TRBJ2-7, with D possibly being TRBD2 (6 bases). The CDR3 contains 13 residues. V lost 7 bases to trimming and J lost 2 bases, with 15 bases between them. Germline V gene lookup returns CDR1 SQVTM and CDR2 ANQGSEA. CDR3 loop: CSARGSSTYEQYF. CDR3 nucleotides: TGCAGCGCTCGGGGGTCCTCCACCTACGAGCAGTACTTC.

The chain is built from TRBV28 and TRBJ2-7; 10 bases are shared with TRBD1. The CDR3 is 15 amino acids. Germline V gene lookup returns CDR1 MDHEN and CDR2 SYDVKM. After removal of 6 bases from V and 2 bases from J, the junction contained 7 bases not matched to a gene. The CDR3, as DNA: TGTGCCAGCAGCCCCCGGGACAGGGGAACCTACGAGCAGTACTTC. This encodes CASSPRDRGTYEQYF.

The J gene is TRBJ2-3, the V gene TRBV30, with D unresolved. This CDR3 is built from 14 residues. With 3 bases removed from V and 2 bases from J, the gap between germline ends came to 12 bases. Germline CDR1 reads GTSNPN; CDR2 reads SVGIG (reference sequence). The DNA for the CDR3 is TGTGCCTGGAGGATCTCGGAAAACACAGATACGCAGTATTTT. Translated: CAWRISENTDTQYF.

On this clone itself: Other DNA sequences in the sample encode the same CDR3. V is TRBV28 and J is TRBJ1-2; a weak D match, TRBD1 (6 bases). Germline V gene sequence: CDR1 MDHEN, CDR2 SYDVKM. V gave up 3 bases and J gave up 4 bases, with 9 bases separating them. The CDR3 loop spans 13 amino acids. The DNA of the CDR3 is TGTGCCAGCAGTTTGACAGGAGCCTATGGCTACACCTTC. Its protein product is CASSLTGAYGYTF.

The chain recombines TRBV2 with TRBJ2-2; D possibly corresponds to TRBD1 (5 bases). V lost 6 bases and J lost 3, with 11 bases in between. Per germline, CDR1 SNHLY and CDR2 FYNNEI. CDR3 length: 14 residues. CDR3 loop: CASRKTDHTGELFF. In DNA form, the CDR3 reads TGTGCCAGCAGGAAGACAGATCACACCGGGGAGCTGTTTTTT.

The chain links TRBV2 to TRBJ2-2; 11 nucleotides line up with TRBD2. Germline trimming cut 6 bases from V and 6 bases from J; bases unmatched to any gene: 9. Per the germline V gene, CDR1 is SNHLY and CDR2 is FYNNEI. CDR3 length equals 16 residues. Here the CDR3 DNA reads TGTGCCAGCAGAGGACTAGCGGGCACCGAAGCCGGGGAGCTGTTTTTT. Translated, it gives CASRGLAGTEAGELFF.

The chain has TRBV5-8 and TRBJ1-2; D not resolved. This CDR3 contains 13 residues. V lost 0 bases and J lost 1, with 4 bases in between. Looked up from germline, CDR1 is SGHTS and CDR2 is YDEGEE. As DNA, the CDR3 is TGTGCCAGCAGCTTGGCATATAACTATGGCTACACCTTC. Its protein is CASSLAYNYGYTF.

V and J are TRBV7-2 and TRBJ1-4, with D hard to call. V gave up 5 bases and J gave up 7 bases, with 17 bases separating them. Germline CDR1 and CDR2: SGHTA and FQGNSA. This CDR3 comprises 15 residues. The CDR3 DNA reads TGTGCCAGCAGCCCCCCAGGAGAGGTTGGTGAAAAACTGTTTTTT. Translated: CASSPPGEVGEKLFF.

V is TRBV5-1 and J is TRBJ1-6; D gene uncertain. CDR3 length equals 15 residues. Germline V lookup: CDR1 SGHRS, CDR2 YFSETQ. The V and J ends lost 4 bases and 8 bases respectively, with 16 bases between them. CDR3 nucleotides: TGCGCCAGCAGCCCCCTGGAACGCCTGCATTCACCCCTCCACTTT. Translating it yields CASSPLERLHSPLHF.

The genes are TRBV6-6 and TRBJ1-2, with 7 bases that match TRBD1. Germline V CDR1 and CDR2: MNHNY, SVGAGI (reference sequence). The trim removed 6 bases at V and 3 bases at J, leaving 4 bases unmatched. The CDR3 totals 13 residues. The CDR3 DNA reads as TGTGCCAGCAGCCGGGACAGCGACTATGGCTACACCTTC. Its translation is CASSRDSDYGYTF.